Sequencing of this TCR beta chain was carried out in a study of metastatic and nonmetastatic thyroid tumors. Overall study: From malignant and benign thyroid patients, repertoires in blood and in tumor or nodule tissue were compared. Study conclusions and caveats: The reported finding was significantly higher TCR beta diversity in malignant thyroid tumors relative to benign nodules, in blood and tumor.

In its sample, this clone was seen many times. Its antigen is as yet unknown. Thyroid surgery was performed in patients who had received no treatment beforehand. Original analysis: Differences in CDR3 between clinicopathological groups were drawn on to build a classifier intended to discriminate distant-metastatic papillary thyroid cancer patients. From the PCR reads, TCRdb re-called clones with MiXCR. These V and J calls are TCRdb output, not the study's own analysis. There are about 52,000 clones in the sample; approximately 17% occur only once, and 2.5% to 3.5% lies in the top ten. The sequence came from a female donor with papillary thyroid cancer or a benign thyroid nodule (not recorded which). Some clones in this sample may be carry-over from other donors' samples. The sequenced sample consisted of blood.

This CDR3 is CASSSRLAGRENIQYF. CDR3 nucleotide sequence: TGTGCCAGCAGTTCAAGACTAGCGGGAAGGGAAAACATTCAGTACTTC. The V and J genes are TRBV27 and TRBJ2-4; 11 bases match TRBD2. V shed 4 bases, J shed 5 bases, and the junction held 7 bases outside the gene matches. The CDR3 runs 16 residues. CDR1 is MNHEY and CDR2 is SMNVEV in the germline V gene (reference sequence).